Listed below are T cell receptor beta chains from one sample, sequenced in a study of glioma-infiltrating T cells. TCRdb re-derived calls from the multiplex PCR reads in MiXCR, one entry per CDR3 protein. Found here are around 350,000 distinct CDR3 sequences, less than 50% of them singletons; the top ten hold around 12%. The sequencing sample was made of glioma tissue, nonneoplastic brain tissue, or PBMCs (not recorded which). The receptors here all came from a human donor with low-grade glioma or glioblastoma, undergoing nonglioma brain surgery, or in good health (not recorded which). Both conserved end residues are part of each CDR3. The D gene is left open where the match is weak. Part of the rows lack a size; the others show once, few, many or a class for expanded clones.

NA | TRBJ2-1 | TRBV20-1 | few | CSAAGSLYNEQFF | TGCAGTGCCGCAGGCTCCCTATACAATGAGCAGTTCTTC
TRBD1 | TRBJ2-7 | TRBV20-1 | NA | CSARSLDRDHEQYF | TGCAGTGCTAGATCTCTGGACAGGGACCACGAGCAGTACTTC
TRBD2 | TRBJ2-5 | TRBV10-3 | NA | CAISDHTDYETSGSGKTQYF | TGTGCCATCAGTGACCACACCGATTACGAGACTAGCGGGAGCGGGAAGACCCAGTACTTC
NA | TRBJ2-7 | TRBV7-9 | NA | CASSPQISYEKYF | TGTGCCAGCAGCCCCCAGATCTCCTACGAGAAGTACTTC
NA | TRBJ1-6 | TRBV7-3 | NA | CASSQDHNSPLHF | TGTGCTAGCAGCCAGGATCATAATTCACCCCTCCACTTT
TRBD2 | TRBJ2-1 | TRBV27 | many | CASSLRLAGGFGEQFF | TGTGCCAGCAGTTTACGACTAGCGGGAGGGTTTGGGGAGCAGTTCTTC
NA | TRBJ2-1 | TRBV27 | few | CASSPGRAWNEQFF | TGTGCCAGCAGTCCAGGCAGGGCGTGGAATGAGCAGTTCTTC
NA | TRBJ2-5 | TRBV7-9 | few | CASSLFGSEDLETQYF | TGTGCCAGCAGCTTATTTGGGTCGGAGGATTTAGAGACCCAGTACTTC
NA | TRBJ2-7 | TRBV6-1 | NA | CASSSTQGYEQYF | TGTGCCAGCAGTTCGACTCAGGGGTACGAGCAGTACTTC
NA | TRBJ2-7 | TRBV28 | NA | CASSPPETATYEQYF | TGTGCCAGCAGCCCCCCCGAGACGGCGACCTACGAGCAGTACTTC
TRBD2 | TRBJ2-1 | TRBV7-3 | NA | CASSPLAGSFNEQFF | TGTGCCAGCAGCCCACTAGCGGGGTCCTTCAATGAGCAGTTCTTC
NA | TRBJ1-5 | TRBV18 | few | CASSPRGGLQPQHF | TGTGCCAGCTCACCACGGGGGGGCTTACAGCCCCAGCATTTT
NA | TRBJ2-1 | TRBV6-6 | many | CASSYGWGDVLNEQFF | TGTGCCAGCAGTTACGGTTGGGGGGACGTCCTGAATGAGCAGTTCTTC
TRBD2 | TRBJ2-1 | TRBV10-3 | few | CAIHGTNNEQFF | TGTGCCATCCACGGGACTAACAATGAGCAGTTCTTC
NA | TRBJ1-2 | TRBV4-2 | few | CASSQSGSGVGGYGYTF | TGTGCCAGCAGCCAGAGTGGGTCAGGGGTAGGGGGATACGGCTACACCTTC
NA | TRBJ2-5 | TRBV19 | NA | CASRARAPETQYF | TGTGCCAGTAGAGCCAGGGCCCCGGAGACCCAGTACTTC
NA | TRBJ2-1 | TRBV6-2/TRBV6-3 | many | CASSNTDTGEQFF | TGTGCCAGCAGCAATACCGACACGGGTGAGCAGTTCTTC
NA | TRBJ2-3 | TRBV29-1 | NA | CSPRLGDTLDTQYF | TGCAGCCCCAGGTTGGGGGATACCTTAGATACGCAGTATTTT
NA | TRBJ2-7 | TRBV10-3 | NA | CAISDLKTSYEQYF | TGTGCCATTAGTGATTTGAAAACTAGCTACGAGCAGTACTTC
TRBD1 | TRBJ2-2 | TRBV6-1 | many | CASSEARDSNTGELFF | TGTGCCAGCAGTGAAGCCCGGGACAGTAACACCGGGGAGCTGTTTTTT
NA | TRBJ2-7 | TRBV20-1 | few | CSSTGSYLGEQYF | TGCAGTAGCACCGGGTCCTACCTCGGCGAGCAGTACTTC
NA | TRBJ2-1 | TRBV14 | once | CASSQLRDYNEQFF | TGTGCCAGCAGCCAACTGCGGGACTACAATGAGCAGTTCTTC
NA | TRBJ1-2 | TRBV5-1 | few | CASTPSPGNYGYTF | TGCGCCAGCACCCCGTCTCCGGGGAACTATGGCTACACCTTC
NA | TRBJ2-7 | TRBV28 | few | CASSFPGDLSSYEQYF | TGTGCCAGCAGTTTCCCAGGGGACCTAAGCTCCTACGAGCAGTACTTC
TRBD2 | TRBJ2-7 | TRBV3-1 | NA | CASSQGLAGGSGERYF | TGTGCCAGCAGCCAAGGGCTAGCGGGAGGTTCTGGCGAGCGGTACTTC
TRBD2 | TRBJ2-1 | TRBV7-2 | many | CASSLMGLPNNEQFF | TGTGCCAGCAGCCTCATGGGACTACCGAACAATGAGCAGTTCTTC
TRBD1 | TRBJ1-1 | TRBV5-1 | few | CASSLDGQGNTEAFF | TGCGCCAGCAGCTTGGATGGACAGGGGAACACTGAAGCTTTCTTT
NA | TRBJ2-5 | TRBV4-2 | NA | CVSSQGRPGDPPQYF | TGTGTCAGCAGCCAAGGGAGGCCCGGTGACCCGCCCCAGTACTTC
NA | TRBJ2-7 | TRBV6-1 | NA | CARRRVSSEQYF | TGTGCCAGGAGGAGGGTATCCTCCGAGCAGTACTTC
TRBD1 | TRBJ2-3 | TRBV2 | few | CASSVRQGPDTQYF | TGTGCCAGCAGTGTGAGACAGGGGCCAGATACGCAGTATTTT
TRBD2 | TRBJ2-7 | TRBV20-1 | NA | CSANPVGAGGPYEQYF | TGCAGTGCAAACCCTGTGGGCGCGGGAGGGCCCTACGAGCAGTACTTC
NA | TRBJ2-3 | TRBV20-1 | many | CSARSPGRGHRTDTQYF | TGCAGTGCTAGGTCACCCGGAAGAGGGCATCGCACAGATACGCAGTATTTT
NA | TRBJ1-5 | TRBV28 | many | CASSLSSGVHQPQHF | TGTGCCAGCAGTTTATCCTCGGGGGTTCATCAGCCCCAGCATTTT
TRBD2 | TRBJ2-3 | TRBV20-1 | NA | CSARDRLMGGFTDTQYF | TGCAGTGCTAGAGATCGGTTAATGGGAGGGTTCACAGATACGCAGTATTTT
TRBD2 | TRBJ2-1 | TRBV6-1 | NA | CASSKTSGIGEQFF | TGTGCCAGCAGTAAGACTAGCGGGATCGGGGAGCAGTTCTTC
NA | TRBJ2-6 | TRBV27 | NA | CASSTAPDISGANVLTF | TGTGCCAGCAGCACCGCCCCAGACATCTCTGGGGCCAACGTCCTGACTTTC
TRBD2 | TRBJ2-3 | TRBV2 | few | CASSPGTRSSTDTQYF | TGTGCCAGCAGCCCCGGGACTAGGAGTAGCACAGATACGCAGTATTTT
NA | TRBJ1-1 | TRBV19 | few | CASRPYPNTEAFF | TGTGCCAGTAGGCCGTATCCGAACACTGAAGCTTTCTTT
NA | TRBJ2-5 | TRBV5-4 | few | CASSFNTGYETQYF | TGTGCCAGCAGCTTCAACACAGGGTACGAGACCCAGTACTTC
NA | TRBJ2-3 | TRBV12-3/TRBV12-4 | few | CASSLTVGGISTDTQYF | TGTGCCAGCAGTTTAACTGTCGGCGGGATAAGCACAGATACGCAGTATTTT